A selection of T cell receptor beta chains follows, all from one sample in a study of CD8+ T cells in alopecia areata. Method: immunoSEQ multiplex PCR; TCRdb's copy keeps in-frame clones and lacks some. The data contain 150,000 or so clones, about 47% of them seen just once; the ten biggest clones take up about 19%. The sequencing here drew on CD8+ T cells sorted from blood, taken at week 0. These TCRs come from a human donor with alopecia areata. The CDR3 runs from the conserved cysteine through the conserved F or W. D genes are given only for firm matches. A clone size is listed for some rows: how often the clone was seen (once, few, many), or a class if it is expanded.

clone size: -; D gene: -; V gene: TRBV5-1; J gene: TRBJ2-6; CDR3 DNA: TGCGCCAGCAGACGAAAATTCCTGCGGACCGCGGGAACCTCTGGGGCCAACGTCCTGACTTTC; CDR3 protein: CASRRKFLRTAGTSGANVLTF
clone size: -; D gene: -; V gene: TRBV2; J gene: TRBJ2-7; CDR3 DNA: TGTGCCAGCAGTGATGGGTGGGACTCCGAGCAGTACTTC; CDR3 protein: CASSDGWDSEQYF
clone size: -; D gene: TRBD1; V gene: TRBV13; J gene: TRBJ1-6; CDR3 DNA: TGTGCCAGCAGCGGAACAGGGGATTATAATTCACCCCTCCACTTT; CDR3 protein: CASSGTGDYNSPLHF
clone size: -; D gene: TRBD1; V gene: TRBV6-1; J gene: TRBJ2-7; CDR3 DNA: TGTGCCAGCAGTTCCGGGACAGGACTCTCCTACGAGCAGTACTTC; CDR3 protein: CASSSGTGLSYEQYF
clone size: -; D gene: -; V gene: TRBV5-1; J gene: TRBJ1-1; CDR3 DNA: TGCGCCAGCAGCTTGGCTCGGGGACCCTACACTGAAGCTTTCTTT; CDR3 protein: CASSLARGPYTEAFF
clone size: few; D gene: -; V gene: TRBV27; J gene: TRBJ2-1; CDR3 DNA: TGTGCCAGCACCGCAACGTCAGGGGATGAGCAGTTCTTC; CDR3 protein: CASTATSGDEQFF
clone size: -; D gene: -; V gene: TRBV6-5; J gene: TRBJ1-6; CDR3 DNA: TGTGCCAGCAGTTACTCGAATGGGTATGGGGCACCCCTCCACTTT; CDR3 protein: CASSYSNGYGAPLHF
clone size: once; D gene: -; V gene: TRBV5-4; J gene: TRBJ1-1; CDR3 DNA: TGTGCCAGCAGCCCCAGCGAGAACACTGAAGCTTTCTTT; CDR3 protein: CASSPSENTEAFF
clone size: -; D gene: -; V gene: TRBV6-5; J gene: TRBJ1-1; CDR3 DNA: TGTGCCAGCAGTTATACGTCCGGGGGCACTGAAGCTTTCTTT; CDR3 protein: CASSYTSGGTEAFF
clone size: -; D gene: TRBD2; V gene: TRBV15; J gene: TRBJ2-7; CDR3 DNA: TGTGCCACCAGCAATGTGGCTAGCGGGGGGAGCTACGAGCAGTACTTC; CDR3 protein: CATSNVASGGSYEQYF
clone size: few; D gene: TRBD2; V gene: TRBV4-3; J gene: TRBJ2-3; CDR3 DNA: TGCGCCAGCAGCCAGGGGCCCCAACTAGCGGGTGACACAGATACGCAGTATTTT; CDR3 protein: CASSQGPQLAGDTDTQYF
clone size: -; D gene: -; V gene: TRBV4-3; J gene: TRBJ1-2; CDR3 DNA: TGCGCCAGCAGCCAAGAGTGGACCGAAATTGCTAACTATGGCTACACCTTC; CDR3 protein: CASSQEWTEIANYGYTF
clone size: -; D gene: TRBD1; V gene: TRBV9; J gene: TRBJ1-2; CDR3 DNA: TGTGCCAGCAGCGCCCAGGGGACAGAACTTTCTCTCTATGGCTACACCTTC; CDR3 protein: CASSAQGTELSLYGYTF
clone size: once; D gene: -; V gene: TRBV7-3; J gene: TRBJ1-2; CDR3 DNA: TGTGCCAGCAGCCCCGTGGCAGGGACCTATGGCTACACCTTC; CDR3 protein: CASSPVAGTYGYTF
clone size: -; D gene: -; V gene: TRBV25-1; J gene: TRBJ2-5; CDR3 DNA: TGTGCCAGCAGTGAATTTGGCGGCACTCCTGAAGAGACCCAGTACTTC; CDR3 protein: CASSEFGGTPEETQYF
clone size: few; D gene: TRBD2; V gene: TRBV7-7; J gene: TRBJ2-3; CDR3 DNA: TGTGCTAGCAGCTTAGCGGTAGAGGTAGCGGGGACTACCACAGATACGCAGTATTTT; CDR3 protein: CASSLAVEVAGTTTDTQYF
clone size: -; D gene: -; V gene: TRBV29-1; J gene: TRBJ2-1; CDR3 DNA: TGCAGCGTTGTCGGGGGGCTCTCCAATGAGCAGTTCTTC; CDR3 protein: CSVVGGLSNEQFF
clone size: -; D gene: -; V gene: TRBV2; J gene: TRBJ2-3; CDR3 DNA: TGTGCCAGCAGCCTAGATACGCAGTATTTT; CDR3 protein: CASSLDTQYF
clone size: -; D gene: -; V gene: TRBV23-1; J gene: TRBJ1-6; CDR3 DNA: TGCGCCAGCAGTCAATCCAAGTGGTCACCCCTCCACTTT; CDR3 protein: CASSQSKWSPLHF
clone size: once; D gene: -; V gene: TRBV7-3; J gene: TRBJ2-5; CDR3 DNA: TGTGCCAGCAGCTTAGGCGGACTAGAGACCCAGTACTTC; CDR3 protein: CASSLGGLETQYF
clone size: -; D gene: -; V gene: TRBV7-8; J gene: TRBJ2-1; CDR3 DNA: TGTGCCAGCAGCTTTGGGAGGGGGAAAGATGAGCAGTTCTTC; CDR3 protein: CASSFGRGKDEQFF
clone size: few; D gene: TRBD2; V gene: TRBV9; J gene: TRBJ2-5; CDR3 DNA: TGTGCCAGCAGCGAGGGGAGGGGAGAGACCCAGTACTTC; CDR3 protein: CASSEGRGETQYF
clone size: few; D gene: -; V gene: TRBV30; J gene: TRBJ2-1; CDR3 DNA: TGTGCCTGGAGTGCAATTGACTACAATGAGCAGTTCTTC; CDR3 protein: CAWSAIDYNEQFF
clone size: -; D gene: TRBD1; V gene: TRBV29-1; J gene: TRBJ2-7; CDR3 DNA: TGCAGCGTTGAGGCGGGACAGGGGTACGAGCAGTACTTC; CDR3 protein: CSVEAGQGYEQYF
clone size: -; D gene: -; V gene: TRBV15; J gene: TRBJ2-1; CDR3 DNA: TGTGCCACCAGCGCGAGGAGTTTTTCCTACAATGAGCAGTTCTTC; CDR3 protein: CATSARSFSYNEQFF
clone size: -; D gene: -; V gene: TRBV5-6; J gene: TRBJ2-7; CDR3 DNA: TGTGCCAGCACCTACGACAGCTACGAGCAGTACTTC; CDR3 protein: CASTYDSYEQYF
clone size: -; D gene: -; V gene: TRBV7-9; J gene: TRBJ2-1; CDR3 DNA: TGTGCCAGCAGCTCCCCCCGGGGGACCTACAATGAGCAGTTCTTC; CDR3 protein: CASSSPRGTYNEQFF
clone size: -; D gene: -; V gene: TRBV7-9; J gene: TRBJ2-5; CDR3 DNA: TGTGCCAGCAGCGGTTTATTTGAGACCCAGTACTTC; CDR3 protein: CASSGLFETQYF
clone size: -; D gene: -; V gene: TRBV5-6; J gene: TRBJ2-7; CDR3 DNA: TGTGCCAGCAGTCCTCTAGCGGACAGCTACGAGCAGTACTTC; CDR3 protein: CASSPLADSYEQYF
clone size: -; D gene: -; V gene: TRBV4-1; J gene: TRBJ1-1; CDR3 DNA: TGCGCCAGCAGTCACGGGACGAACACTGAAGCTTTCTTT; CDR3 protein: CASSHGTNTEAFF
clone size: few; D gene: -; V gene: TRBV7-9; J gene: TRBJ2-5; CDR3 DNA: TGTGCCAGCAGCTCCCAGTTCCAACAGGATTACTTC; CDR3 protein: CASSSQFQQDYF
clone size: -; D gene: -; V gene: TRBV5-1; J gene: TRBJ2-3; CDR3 DNA: TGCGCCAGCAGCTTGGGCGGATTCACAGATACGCAGTATTTT; CDR3 protein: CASSLGGFTDTQYF
clone size: few; D gene: TRBD1; V gene: TRBV5-1; J gene: TRBJ2-1; CDR3 DNA: TGCGCCAGCCGGACAGGGGGTTCCTATGAGCAGTTCTTC; CDR3 protein: CASRTGGSYEQFF
clone size: -; D gene: -; V gene: TRBV6-6; J gene: TRBJ1-1; CDR3 DNA: TGTGCCAGCAGTTTTACGAACACTGAAGCTTTCTTT; CDR3 protein: CASSFTNTEAFF
clone size: once; D gene: -; V gene: TRBV5-1; J gene: TRBJ2-7; CDR3 DNA: TGCGCCAGCAGCTGGGACGGATACGAGCAGTACTTC; CDR3 protein: CASSWDGYEQYF
clone size: -; D gene: TRBD1; V gene: TRBV4-1; J gene: TRBJ1-1; CDR3 DNA: TGCGCCAGCAGCCAAGTACCCGACAGGGAGGGCACTGAAGCTTTCTTT; CDR3 protein: CASSQVPDREGTEAFF
clone size: -; D gene: TRBD1; V gene: TRBV27; J gene: TRBJ1-1; CDR3 DNA: TGTGCCAGCAGTCAGGGGGTTCATGGTGAAGCTTTCTTT; CDR3 protein: CASSQGVHGEAFF
clone size: -; D gene: -; V gene: TRBV30; J gene: TRBJ2-1; CDR3 DNA: TGTGCCTGGGGTAGGTCCGACAATGAGCAGTTCTTC; CDR3 protein: CAWGRSDNEQFF
clone size: few; D gene: TRBD1; V gene: TRBV18; J gene: TRBJ2-4; CDR3 DNA: TGTGCCAGCTCACCGCGACCGGGGACAGGGTATGACATTCAGTACTTC; CDR3 protein: CASSPRPGTGYDIQYF
clone size: -; D gene: -; V gene: TRBV7-2; J gene: TRBJ2-5; CDR3 DNA: TGTGCCAGCAGCTTCAGGACACCCCAAGAGACCCAGTACTTC; CDR3 protein: CASSFRTPQETQYF
clone size: few; D gene: -; V gene: TRBV27; J gene: TRBJ1-1; CDR3 DNA: TGTGCCACCCAAAACAGCGCACAGCCGAACACTGAAGCTTTCTTT; CDR3 protein: CATQNSAQPNTEAFF
clone size: -; D gene: -; V gene: TRBV4-3; J gene: TRBJ2-5; CDR3 DNA: TGCGCCAGCAGCCAAGGTGGGGGACCCATACCTAGAGAGACCCAGTACTTC; CDR3 protein: CASSQGGGPIPRETQYF
clone size: few; D gene: TRBD1; V gene: TRBV6-5; J gene: TRBJ1-4; CDR3 DNA: TGTGCCATCAGCACCGACAGGGGAAATGAAAAACTGTTTTTT; CDR3 protein: CAISTDRGNEKLFF
clone size: few; D gene: -; V gene: TRBV29-1; J gene: TRBJ2-2; CDR3 DNA: TGCAGCGTCCTTGGTGAGGGAACGAACACCGGGGAGCTGTTTTTT; CDR3 protein: CSVLGEGTNTGELFF
clone size: -; D gene: TRBD1; V gene: TRBV5-1; J gene: TRBJ2-5; CDR3 DNA: TGCGCCAGCAGCCATTACCGGGGACAGGGTAGACGAGAGACCCAGTACTTC; CDR3 protein: CASSHYRGQGRRETQYF
clone size: -; D gene: TRBD1; V gene: TRBV13; J gene: TRBJ1-1; CDR3 DNA: TGTGCCAGCAAGGATCCCAGGGGGATGAACACTGAAGCTTTCTTT; CDR3 protein: CASKDPRGMNTEAFF
clone size: few; D gene: -; V gene: TRBV4-3; J gene: TRBJ1-1; CDR3 DNA: TGCGCCAGCAGCCAAGACAAGGGGCCGGGCACTGAAGCTTTCTTT; CDR3 protein: CASSQDKGPGTEAFF
clone size: -; D gene: -; V gene: TRBV4-3; J gene: TRBJ2-2; CDR3 DNA: TGCGCCAGCAGCCGCTTGACTGGGATAAAAGACGGGGAGCTGTTTTTT; CDR3 protein: CASSRLTGIKDGELFF
clone size: -; D gene: TRBD2; V gene: TRBV30; J gene: TRBJ2-3; CDR3 DNA: TGTGCCTGGCACCCCCAGGGACTAGCGGGGGGGCGGACAGATACGCAGTATTTT; CDR3 protein: CAWHPQGLAGGRTDTQYF
clone size: -; D gene: TRBD1; V gene: TRBV13; J gene: TRBJ2-7; CDR3 DNA: TGTGCCAGCAGCTCCCGGGACAGGGGATACGAGCAGTACTTC; CDR3 protein: CASSSRDRGYEQYF
clone size: -; D gene: -; V gene: TRBV27; J gene: TRBJ2-5; CDR3 DNA: TGTGCCAGCAGTTTGAACGGACAAGAGACCCAGTACTTC; CDR3 protein: CASSLNGQETQYF
clone size: -; D gene: -; V gene: TRBV19; J gene: TRBJ1-5; CDR3 DNA: TGTGCCAGTAGTATAGTTCCATATAGCAATCAGCCCCAGCATTTT; CDR3 protein: CASSIVPYSNQPQHF
clone size: -; D gene: -; V gene: TRBV4-1; J gene: TRBJ2-4; CDR3 DNA: TGCGCCAGCTCTACGGACCCAAGACGAGGAAACATTCAGTACTTC; CDR3 protein: CASSTDPRRGNIQYF